A single sample is the source of the 21 T cell receptor beta chains below, sequenced in a study of T cell repertoires in cytomegalovirus infection. TCRdb itself ran the reads through MiXCR, one entry per CDR3 protein. The repertoire holds 680,000 or so distinct CDR3 sequences, with less than 40% as singletons. Specimen: PBMCs. These TCRs come from a human donor in good health (CMV status not recorded). Some clones in this sample may be carry-over from other donors' samples.

The V gene is TRBV28, the J gene TRBJ1-2; perhaps TRBD1 as D (6 bases). This CDR3 has 15 residues. Germline V gene sequence: CDR1 MDHEN, CDR2 SYDVKM. The V end was cut by 2 bases, the J end by 0 bases, with 10 bases between. The DNA of the CDR3 is TGTGCCAGCAGTTTACCCAGGGGATCTAACTATGGCTACACCTTC. It encodes CASSLPRGSNYGYTF.

V usage is TRBV19 and J usage is TRBJ2-1; D is unresolved. Germline CDR1 and CDR2: LNHDA and SQIVND (reference sequence). The CDR3 consists of 14 residues. The ends were cut back, 1 base at V and 4 bases at J, with 8 bases in the middle. CDR3 coding DNA: TGTGCCAGTAGTATAGTGGCCAGATACAATGAGCAGTTCTTC. Translation gives CASSIVARYNEQFF.

In the case of this clonotype: A much larger clone lies one base from this, so it may be a read error. The chain has TRBV7-2 and TRBJ2-2; weak D call: TRBD2 (5 bases). Trimming pared 2 bases from V and 10 bases from J, leaving 17 bases between. CDR1 is SGHTA, CDR2 FQGNSA, per germline. This CDR3 is built from 15 residues. This chain's CDR3 is CASSLLVGLASELFF. The CDR3 region has the DNA TGTGCCAGCAGCTTATTAGTTGGGTTAGCGTCGGAGCTGTTTTTT.

The chain carries TRBV4-1 and TRBJ2-2; D remains unclear. The V gene lost 7 bases and the J gene lost 4 bases, with 7 bases spanning the gap. This CDR3 has 12 residues. From germline, CDR1 is MGHRA and CDR2 YSYEKL. Here the CDR3 reads CASTDFTGELFF. In DNA, the CDR3 is TGCGCCAGCACCGATTTCACCGGGGAGCTGTTTTTT.

This clonotype was seen only a few times. The CDR3, as DNA: TGTGCCTGGACAGGGGTTCGGACTGAAGCTTTCTTT. Its protein is CAWTGVRTEAFF. The chain links TRBV30 to TRBJ1-1; the D gene is possibly TRBD1 (6 bases). V gave up 4 bases and J gave up 5 bases, with 11 bases separating them. CDR3 length: 12 residues. Looked up from germline, CDR1 is GTSNPN and CDR2 is SVGIG (reference sequence).

At least ten counts were recorded for this clonotype. This chain uses TRBV7-8 with TRBJ2-4; 8 bases are shared with TRBD2. V lost 1 base to trimming and J lost 4 bases; unmatched junction nucleotides: 9. CDR3 length: 17 residues. CDR1 SGHVS and CDR2 FQNEAQ come from the germline V gene. Written as DNA, the CDR3 is TGTGCCAGCAGCTTAGAATCGGGAGGGCCGGGAAAAAACATTCAGTACTTC. Translating it yields CASSLESGGPGKNIQYF.

This clonotype was seen ten or more times. Its ends do not fully match the called genes, so a read error is possible. This chain joins TRBV5-1 and TRBJ2-1; D is ambiguous. CDR1 and CDR2 from the germline V gene are SGHRS and YFSETQ. The CDR3 has 12 amino acids. The DNA of the CDR3 is TGTGCCAGCAGCTTAGCTGGCAATGAGCAGTTCTTC. Its protein is CASSLAGNEQFF.

J is TRBJ1-1 and V is TRBV6-6, with 7 bases that match TRBD1. The length of the CDR3 is 15 residues. CDR1 is MNHNY and CDR2 is SVGAGI in the germline V gene (reference sequence). With 6 bases clipped from V and 3 bases from J, the junction kept 10 bases outside the gene matches. The CDR3 here is CASRRQGWGDTEAFF. DNA for the CDR3: TGTGCCAGCAGGAGACAGGGCTGGGGGGACACTGAAGCTTTCTTT.

The rearrangement uses TRBV12-3 or TRBV12-4 and TRBJ2-5; 12 bases are shared with TRBD1. This CDR3 is built from 13 residues. V shed 3 bases, J shed 7 bases, and the junction held 0 bases outside the gene matches. CDR3 bases: TGTGCCAGCAGTTTGGGACAGGGGGCGACCCAGTACTTC. Protein: CASSLGQGATQYF.

A few counts support this clonotype. The chain is built from TRBV5-6 and TRBJ2-7; no clear D. The CDR3 covers 17 residues. V was clipped by 0 bases and J by 2 bases, with 18 bases between them. The germline CDR1 and CDR2 sequences are SGHDT and YYEEEE. CDR3: CASSLAGQWQETYEQYF. The CDR3 nucleotides read TGTGCCAGCAGCTTGGCCGGTCAGTGGCAGGAGACCTACGAGCAGTACTTC. Looking up the rest from reference TRBV5-6 and TRBJ2-7 gives the full variable domain: DAGVTQSPTHLIKTRGQQVTLRCSPKSGHDTVSWYQQALGQGPQFIFQYYEEEERQRGNFPDRFSGHQFPNYSSELNVNALLLGDSALYLCASSLAGQWQETYEQYFGPGTRLTVT.

The V call is TRBV7-9, the J call TRBJ1-5; perhaps TRBD1 as D (5 bases). Deletions cut 1 base from V and 1 base from J, with 11 bases between. Germline V CDR1 and CDR2: SEHNR, FQNEAQ (reference sequence). This CDR3 is 16 amino acids long. Here the CDR3 reads CASSLGGIGSNQPQHF. CDR3 nucleotide sequence: TGTGCCAGCAGCTTAGGGGGGATTGGCAGCAATCAGCCCCAGCATTTT.

V usage is TRBV7-3 and J usage is TRBJ2-5; D is ambiguous. Deletions cut 4 bases from V and 2 bases from J, with 8 bases between. Germline CDR1 SGHTA, CDR2 FQGTGA. The CDR3 is made up of 13 amino acids. CDR3 region: CASSSETQETQYF. The CDR3, as DNA: TGTGCCAGCAGCTCGGAGACACAAGAGACCCAGTACTTC.

This clonotype was seen ten or more times. The chain is built from TRBV7-2 and TRBJ1-5, with a weak D call TRBD1 (5 bases). CDR1 and CDR2 from the germline V gene are SGHTA and FQGNSA. Trimming stripped 3 bases from V and 2 bases from J, with 11 bases between. The CDR3 contains 15 residues. This CDR3 is CASSFSPGRNQPQHF. The CDR3 DNA reads as TGTGCCAGCAGCTTTAGTCCAGGGCGCAATCAGCCCCAGCATTTT.

The chain is built from TRBV4-1 and TRBJ1-4; D gene uncertain. V lost 5 bases to trimming and J lost 8 bases, with 18 bases between them. The CDR3 is 15 amino acids. Germline V CDR1 and CDR2: MGHRA, YSYEKL. CDR3 coding DNA: TGCGCCAGCAGCATTGAGTCAATCATTAGGGAAAAACTGTTTTTT. Translation: CASSIESIIREKLFF.

This clonotype was counted only a few times. The chain carries TRBV12-3 or TRBV12-4 and TRBJ1-6; 9 nucleotides match TRBD1. Trimming cost V 4 bases and J 8 bases; bases outside gene matches: 6. The length of the CDR3 is 15 residues. The CDR3 DNA reads TGTGCCAGCAGTTCCTCCGGGACAGGGTATTCACCCCTCCACTTT. It translates to CASSSSGTGYSPLHF.

There are a few counts of this clonotype. The chain employs TRBV6-1 and TRBJ1-1; D is unclear. This CDR3 region has 11 residues. Germline CDR1 is MNHNS and CDR2 is SASEGT. The germline V and J ends were trimmed by 3 bases and 6 bases, with 5 bases remaining between them. CDR3 nucleotide sequence: TGTGCCAGCAGTGACGGAGCTGAAGCTTTCTTT. Translation gives CASSDGAEAFF.

This clonotype was observed a few times. V usage is TRBV28 and J usage is TRBJ2-1; TRBD2 aligns across 10 bases. There are 14 residues in the CDR3. The germline V gene has CDR1 MDHEN and CDR2 SYDVKM. With V trimmed by 2 bases and J by 9 bases, 4 bases remained unmatched. CDR3 sequence (DNA): TGTGCCAGCAGTTTACTAGCGGGAGTAGGTGAGCAGTTCTTC. It specifies CASSLLAGVGEQFF. Full variable domain (missing parts from reference TRBV28 and TRBJ2-1): DVKVTQSSRYLVKRTGEKVFLECVQDMDHENMFWYRQDPGLGLRLIYFSYDVKMKEKGDIPEGYSVSREKKERFSLILESASTNQTSMYLCASSLLAGVGEQFFGPGTRLTVL.

The gene calls are TRBV6-6 and TRBJ1-6; D is unresolved. The CDR3 has 15 residues. Germline CDR1 MNHNY, CDR2 SVGAGI (reference sequence). V was clipped by 0 bases and J by 6 bases, with 9 bases between them. DNA for the CDR3: TGTGCCAGCAGTTACTCCGACACAGTTAATTCACCCCTCCACTTT. Translated: CASSYSDTVNSPLHF.

The gene calls are TRBV12-3 or TRBV12-4 and TRBJ1-1, with 9 bases identical to TRBD1. After removal of 5 bases from V and 10 bases from J, the junction contained 8 bases not matched to a gene. The CDR3 loop spans 13 amino acids. The CDR3 region is CASSMTGGIGAFF. The CDR3 DNA is TGTGCCAGCAGTATGACAGGGGGGATTGGAGCTTTCTTT.

J is TRBJ2-6 and V is TRBV6-1; either TRBD1 or TRBD2 may fit D (5 bases each). Trimming removed 5 bases at V and 0 bases at J, with 17 bases between. The CDR3 is made up of 18 amino acids. The germline V gene encodes CDR1 MNHNS and CDR2 SASEGT. This CDR3 reads CASSYLLGVSSGANVLTF. CDR3 DNA sequence: TGTGCCAGCAGTTACCTCTTGGGGGTTAGCTCTGGGGCCAACGTCCTGACTTTC.

The chain uses TRBV24-1 and TRBJ2-1; no definite D call. The germline gives CDR1 KGHDR, CDR2 SFDVKD. Trimming removed 0 bases from V and 5 bases from J, with 4 bases in between. The CDR3 sequence is 13 residues long. The CDR3 DNA reads as TGTGCCACCAGTGATTTGGGGGACAATGAGCAGTTCTTC. It is translated as CATSDLGDNEQFF.